Listed here are 10 T cell receptor beta chains from one sample, sequenced in a study of CD8 T cells in Susac syndrome. Random hexamers were used to reverse transcribe the RNA input (about 0.5 to 1 ug). TCRdb re-called the immunoSEQ multiplex PCR reads with MiXCR, one entry per CDR3 protein. This table has about 200,000 distinct CDR3 sequences, roughly 95% appearing once. Sequencing was done on a sample of CD4+ T cells from PBMCs. These receptors were taken from a human donor in good health.

This chain joins TRBV18 and TRBJ1-2; the match to TRBD1 covers 8 bases. The CDR3 extends over 15 amino acids. The V gene's germline CDR1 is KGHSH and CDR2 LQKENI. V lost 2 bases to trimming and J lost 2 bases; unmatched junction nucleotides: 4. The CDR3 DNA reads as TGTGCCAGCTCACCATCGACAGGGGCAAACTATGGCTACACCTTC. Translation: CASSPSTGANYGYTF.

The V call is TRBV6-2 or TRBV6-3, the J call TRBJ2-5, with D hard to call. V lost 4 bases to trimming and J lost 1 base, with 10 bases between them. Per germline, CDR1 MNHEY and CDR2 SVGEGT. This CDR3 region has 14 residues. CDR3 amino acids: CASSSPPVQETQYF. As DNA, the CDR3 is TGTGCCAGCAGTTCCCCCCCCGTCCAAGAGACCCAGTACTTC.

This rearrangement joins TRBV20-1 to TRBJ2-6; D is undetermined. The CDR3 loop spans 15 amino acids. Germline V gives CDR1 DFQATT, CDR2 SNEGSKA (reference sequence). The V and J ends lost 7 bases and 2 bases respectively, with 15 bases between them. The CDR3 loop reads CSGQINSAGANVLTF. CDR3 DNA sequence: TGCAGTGGTCAGATTAACAGCGCTGGGGCCAACGTCCTGACTTTC.

The chain combines TRBV3-1 with TRBJ2-1; D is possibly TRBD2 (6 bases). V was clipped by 5 bases and J by 8 bases, with 13 bases between them. The CDR3 runs to 13 residues. Germline CDR1 reads LGHDT; CDR2 reads YNNKEL (reference sequence). CDR3 loop: CASSSGGADEQFF. DNA for the CDR3: TGTGCCAGCAGCTCCGGGGGAGCCGATGAGCAGTTCTTC.

Only one count was recorded for this clonotype. The rearrangement links TRBV14 to TRBJ2-7, with D possibly TRBD2 on 6 matching bases. Per germline, CDR1 SGHDN and CDR2 FVKESK. V was pared by 5 bases and J by 6 bases, with 20 bases between. The CDR3 covers 15 residues. The CDR3 spells CASSSPGGPFREQYF. CDR3 sequence (DNA): TGTGCCAGCAGCTCCCCAGGAGGGCCTTTTCGCGAGCAGTACTTC.

This chain joins TRBV7-2 and TRBJ2-3, with 9 bases fitting TRBD2. The V segment lost 5 bases and the J segment 9 bases; nucleotides outside the gene matches: 12. This CDR3 region has 15 residues. The germline CDR1 and CDR2 sequences are SGHTA and FQGNSA. CDR3 residues: CASSPLGLAGNTQYF. In DNA, the CDR3 is TGTGCCAGCAGCCCCCTGGGGCTAGCGGGGAACACGCAGTATTTT.

This clonotype came up once. The chain is built from TRBV11-2 and TRBJ2-7; no clear D. The germline V gene has CDR1 SGHAT and CDR2 FQNNGV. The CDR3 runs 13 residues. Trimming shortened V by 5 bases and J by 3 bases, and 11 bases separated the two germline ends. CDR3 DNA sequence: TGTGCCAGCAGCGCAATCCGCGGCTACGAGCAGTACGTC. Translated, it gives CASSAIRGYEQYV.

The chain is built from TRBV20-1 and TRBJ2-7, with a possible D match to TRBD2 (5 bases). The CDR3 spans 13 residues. The germline gives CDR1 DFQATT, CDR2 SNEGSKA (reference sequence). Between the trimmed V and J ends, which lost 4 bases and 7 bases, there was a span of 17 bases. CDR3 loop: CSANHGPTGEQYV. CDR3 sequence (DNA): TGCAGTGCTAACCACGGACCGACGGGAGAGCAGTACGTC.

This clonotype was counted once. The rearrangement joins TRBV18 to TRBJ2-7; D gene ambiguous. CDR1 KGHSH and CDR2 LQKENI come from the germline V gene. This CDR3 has 13 amino acids. With 3 bases removed from V and 2 bases from J, the gap between germline ends came to 8 bases. The CDR3 reads CASSPASAYEQYF. CDR3 sequence (DNA): TGTGCCAGCTCACCGGCCTCAGCCTACGAGCAGTACTTC.

J is TRBJ2-3 and V is TRBV24-1; D is undetermined. Germline V gene data show CDR1 as KGHDR and CDR2 as SFDVKD. The CDR3 has 13 amino acids. V was clipped by 4 bases and J by 4 bases, with 8 bases between them. The CDR3 protein is CATSDGFADTQYF. The CDR3 DNA is TGTGCCACCAGTGACGGATTCGCAGATACGCAGTATTTT.